This T cell receptor beta chain was sequenced for a study of response to subunit inactivated influenza vaccine. Germline assignment: CDR1 MDHEN and CDR2 SYDVKM. There are 12 residues in the CDR3. J lost 12 bases, V lost 2 bases, and 5 bases had no gene match. In this sample, this clonotype turned up many times. TCRdb recomputed calls from the RT-PCR reads with MiXCR, one row per CDR3 protein. This table has hundreds of thousands of distinct CDR3 sequences, about 10% appearing once. The same specimen was also included in a second study, on T cells expressing NK-cell markers. That work adds: It was by 5'RACE template switching with UMIs that TCR beta cDNA was made. According to the study, TCR beta repertoires originated from sorted CD3+CD56+NKG2C+, CD3+CD56+NKG2C- and CD3+CD56-NKG2C+ T cells. NKG2C+ dominant clonotype frequencies in six donors were roughly 1.0-7.5% of CD8+ T cells. In several donors, these clonotypes also led the CD3+CD56-NKG2C+ fraction.

The clonotype comes from a man in his fifties or sixties who received an inactivated influenza vaccine. Material: PBMCs from blood, obtained on the day of vaccination. This chain joins TRBV28 and TRBJ2-7; 9 bases are shared with TRBD1. The CDR3 coding sequence is TGTGCCAGCAGTTTAGGGGGACAGGGTGCGTACTTC. The encoded protein is CASSLGGQGAYF.